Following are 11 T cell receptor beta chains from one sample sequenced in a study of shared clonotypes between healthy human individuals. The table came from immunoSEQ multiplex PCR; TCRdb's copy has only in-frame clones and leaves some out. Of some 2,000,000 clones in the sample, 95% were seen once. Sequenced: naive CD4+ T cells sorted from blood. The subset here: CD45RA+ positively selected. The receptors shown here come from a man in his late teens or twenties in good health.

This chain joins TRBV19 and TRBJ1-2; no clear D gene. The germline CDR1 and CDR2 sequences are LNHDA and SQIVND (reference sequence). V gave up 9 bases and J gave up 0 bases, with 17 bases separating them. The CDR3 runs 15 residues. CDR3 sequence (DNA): TGTGCCAGCACTTGGGAGTTCTCATCTAACTATGGCTACACCTTC. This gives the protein CASTWEFSSNYGYTF. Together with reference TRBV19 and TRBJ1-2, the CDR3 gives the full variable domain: DGGITQSPKYLFRKEGQNVTLSCEQNLNHDAMYWYRQDPGQGLRLIYYSQIVNDFQKGDIAEGYSVSREKKESFPLTVTSAQKNPTAFYLCASTWEFSSNYGYTFGSGTRLTVV.

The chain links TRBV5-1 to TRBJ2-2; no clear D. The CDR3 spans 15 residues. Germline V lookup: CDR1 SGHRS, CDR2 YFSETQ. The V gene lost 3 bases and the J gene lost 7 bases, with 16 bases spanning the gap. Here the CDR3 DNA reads TGCGCCAGCAGCTACCAAGGGAACTGGGACGGGGAGCTGTTTTTT. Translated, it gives CASSYQGNWDGELFF.

The CDR3 sequence: CASSEGGGFETQYF. CDR3 sequence (DNA): TGTGCCAGCAGTGAAGGCGGGGGTTTCGAGACCCAGTACTTC. The rearrangement links TRBV2 to TRBJ2-5; 7 bases map to TRBD2. The V and J ends lost 1 base and 5 bases, in that order; junction bases with no gene match: 4. Germline CDR1 SNHLY, CDR2 FYNNEI. The length of the CDR3 is 14 residues.

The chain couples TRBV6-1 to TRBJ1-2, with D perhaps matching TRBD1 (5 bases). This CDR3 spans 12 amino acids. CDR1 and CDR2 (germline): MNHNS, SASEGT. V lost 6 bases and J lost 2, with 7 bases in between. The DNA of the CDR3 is TGTGCCAGCAGGGGGGAGAACTATGGCTACACCTTC. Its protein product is CASRGENYGYTF.

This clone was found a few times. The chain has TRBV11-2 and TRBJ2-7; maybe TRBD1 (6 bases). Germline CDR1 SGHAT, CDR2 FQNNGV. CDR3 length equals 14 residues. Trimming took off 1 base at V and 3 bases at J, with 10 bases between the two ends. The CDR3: CASSLVVGGYEQYF. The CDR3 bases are TGTGCCAGCAGCTTAGTGGTAGGGGGCTACGAGCAGTACTTC.

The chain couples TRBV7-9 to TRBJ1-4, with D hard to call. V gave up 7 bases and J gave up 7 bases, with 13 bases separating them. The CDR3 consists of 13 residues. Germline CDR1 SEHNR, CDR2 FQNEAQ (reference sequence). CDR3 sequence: CASTQLAGEKLFF. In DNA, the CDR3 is TGTGCCAGCACCCAACTAGCCGGTGAAAAACTGTTTTTT.

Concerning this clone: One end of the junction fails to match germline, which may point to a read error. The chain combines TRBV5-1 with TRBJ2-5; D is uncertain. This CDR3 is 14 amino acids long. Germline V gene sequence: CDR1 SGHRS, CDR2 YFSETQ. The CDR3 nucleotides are TGCGCCAGCAGCACTCGACCGGAGCAAGGGACCCAGTACTTC. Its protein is CASSTRPEQGTQYF.

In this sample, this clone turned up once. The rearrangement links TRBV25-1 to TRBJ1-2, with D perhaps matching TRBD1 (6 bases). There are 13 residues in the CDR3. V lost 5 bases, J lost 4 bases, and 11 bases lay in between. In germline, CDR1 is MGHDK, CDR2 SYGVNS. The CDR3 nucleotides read TGTGCCAGCAGTAAACAGGGTCCCTATGGCTACACCTTC. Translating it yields CASSKQGPYGYTF.

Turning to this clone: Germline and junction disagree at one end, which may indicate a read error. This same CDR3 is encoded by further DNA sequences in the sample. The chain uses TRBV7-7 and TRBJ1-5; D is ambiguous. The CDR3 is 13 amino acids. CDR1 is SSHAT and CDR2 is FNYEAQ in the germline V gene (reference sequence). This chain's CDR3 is CASSLGPNQPQHF. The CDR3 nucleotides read TGTGCTAGCAGCTTAGGCCCCAATCAGCCCCAGCATTTT.

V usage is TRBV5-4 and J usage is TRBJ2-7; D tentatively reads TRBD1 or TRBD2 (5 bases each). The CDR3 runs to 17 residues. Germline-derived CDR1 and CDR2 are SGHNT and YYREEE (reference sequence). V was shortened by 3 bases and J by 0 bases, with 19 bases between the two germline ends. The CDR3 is CASSSSKGRSNSYEQYF. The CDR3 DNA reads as TGTGCCAGCAGCTCAAGTAAGGGACGGTCCAACTCCTACGAGCAGTACTTC.

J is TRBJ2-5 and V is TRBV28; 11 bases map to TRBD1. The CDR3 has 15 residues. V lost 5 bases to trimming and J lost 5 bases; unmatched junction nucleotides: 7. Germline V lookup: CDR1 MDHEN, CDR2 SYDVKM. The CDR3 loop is CASSGGQGARETQYF. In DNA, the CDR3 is TGTGCCAGCAGTGGAGGACAGGGGGCTCGCGAGACCCAGTACTTC.